Listed below are T cell receptor beta chains from one sample, sequenced in a study of cytomegalovirus exposure and HLA in healthy donors. The protocol was immunoSEQ multiplex PCR, while the TCRdb copy is restricted to in-frame clones and leaves out a portion. The sample carries about 220,000 clones, about 70% recorded once. Sequenced input: PBMCs. Receptors were obtained from a woman in her thirties in good health and CMV-seronegative. Each CDR3 is given with its conserved first and last residue. Each record gives: D gene, J gene, V gene, clone size, CDR3 DNA, CDR3 protein. D genes are given only for firm matches. Only part of the rows carry a size: once, few, many, or a class if the clone is expanded.

d_gene: TRBD1; j_gene: TRBJ1-4; v_gene: TRBV2; abundance: once; CDR3nt: TGTGCCACCTCTTTGCGGAGTCAGGGGGCTAATGAAAAACTGTTTTTT; CDR3aa: CATSLRSQGANEKLFF
d_gene: TRBD1; j_gene: TRBJ1-2; v_gene: TRBV11-3; abundance: -; CDR3nt: TGTGCCAGCAGCTTACTGTGGACAGGGGAAGGACAAGGTGGCTACACCTTC; CDR3aa: CASSLLWTGEGQGGYTF
d_gene: TRBD2; j_gene: TRBJ2-7; v_gene: TRBV27; abundance: -; CDR3nt: TGTGCCAGCAGTCTAGCGGGGTTTTCCTACGAGCAGTACTTC; CDR3aa: CASSLAGFSYEQYF
d_gene: -; j_gene: TRBJ2-7; v_gene: TRBV9; abundance: -; CDR3nt: TGTGCCAGCAGCCCCGAGGTAGGGGGTAACCAGCAGTACTTC; CDR3aa: CASSPEVGGNQQYF
d_gene: -; j_gene: TRBJ1-5; v_gene: TRBV5-6; abundance: -; CDR3nt: TGTGCCAGCAGCTTATCACAGTATAGCAATCAGCCCCAGCATTTT; CDR3aa: CASSLSQYSNQPQHF
d_gene: TRBD2; j_gene: TRBJ2-3; v_gene: TRBV11-2; abundance: -; CDR3nt: TGTGCCAGCAGCTTAACGGGAGGGGTCACAGATACGCAGTATTTT; CDR3aa: CASSLTGGVTDTQYF
d_gene: TRBD1; j_gene: TRBJ1-1; v_gene: TRBV5-5; abundance: -; CDR3nt: TGTGCCAGCAGCAGCGTGACAGGGCCCACTGAAGCTTTCTTT; CDR3aa: CASSSVTGPTEAFF
d_gene: -; j_gene: TRBJ2-2; v_gene: TRBV7-9; abundance: once; CDR3nt: TGTGCCAGCAGCTTAGGGCTTTCGGGCGGGGAGCTGTTTTTT; CDR3aa: CASSLGLSGGELFF
d_gene: -; j_gene: TRBJ2-1; v_gene: TRBV19; abundance: -; CDR3nt: TGTGCCAGTATAGGGGGAGGGCTAGGGAATGAGCAGTTCTTC; CDR3aa: CASIGGGLGNEQFF
d_gene: TRBD1; j_gene: TRBJ2-7; v_gene: TRBV27; abundance: -; CDR3nt: TGTGCCAGCCGGGACAGTATATACGAGCAGTACTTC; CDR3aa: CASRDSIYEQYF
d_gene: TRBD1; j_gene: TRBJ1-2; v_gene: TRBV9; abundance: few; CDR3nt: TGTGCCAGCAGCCGACGACAGGGAGACTTGTATCTATATGGCTACACCTTC; CDR3aa: CASSRRQGDLYLYGYTF
d_gene: -; j_gene: TRBJ2-1; v_gene: TRBV30; abundance: -; CDR3nt: TGTGCCTGGACGGGGGTCGCGAGTGAGCAGTTCTTC; CDR3aa: CAWTGVASEQFF
d_gene: -; j_gene: TRBJ1-1; v_gene: TRBV6-1; abundance: -; CDR3nt: TGTGCCAGCAGCTACCAGGGGAACACTGAAGCTTTCTTT; CDR3aa: CASSYQGNTEAFF
d_gene: TRBD2; j_gene: TRBJ2-2; v_gene: TRBV5-6; abundance: -; CDR3nt: TGTGCCAGCAGCAGAGCGGGAGTTCCCGGGGAGCTGTTTTTT; CDR3aa: CASSRAGVPGELFF
d_gene: TRBD1; j_gene: TRBJ2-7; v_gene: TRBV25-1; abundance: -; CDR3nt: TGTGCCAGCAGTGTCCCCCTTGGACAGGGAGGATACGAGCAGTACTTC; CDR3aa: CASSVPLGQGGYEQYF
d_gene: TRBD1; j_gene: TRBJ1-1; v_gene: TRBV18; abundance: -; CDR3nt: TGTGCCAGCTCACTTACTGAATCCTGGACAGGGGTTTTACGTACTGAAGCTTTCTTT; CDR3aa: CASSLTESWTGVLRTEAFF
d_gene: TRBD1; j_gene: TRBJ2-7; v_gene: TRBV7-9; abundance: -; CDR3nt: TGTGCCAGCAGCTTACACCAGGGGGAGTTCGAGCAGTACTTC; CDR3aa: CASSLHQGEFEQYF
d_gene: TRBD1; j_gene: TRBJ2-2; v_gene: TRBV14; abundance: -; CDR3nt: TGTGCCAGCAGCCAAGAGAGTCCGAGGGACAGAAACACCGGGGAGCTGTTTTTT; CDR3aa: CASSQESPRDRNTGELFF
d_gene: -; j_gene: TRBJ2-2; v_gene: TRBV5-6; abundance: -; CDR3nt: TGTGCCAGCAGCTTGCGGGGTGGGACCGGGGAGCTGTTTTTT; CDR3aa: CASSLRGGTGELFF
d_gene: TRBD1; j_gene: TRBJ1-1; v_gene: TRBV4-1; abundance: -; CDR3nt: TGTGCCAGCAGCCACCCGGGACAGGGATCGAACACTGAAGCTTTCTTT; CDR3aa: CASSHPGQGSNTEAFF
d_gene: -; j_gene: TRBJ1-2; v_gene: TRBV7-9; abundance: -; CDR3nt: TGTGCCAGCAGCTTAGTAGCGGGAGCTCTTCCAGATGGCTACACCTTC; CDR3aa: CASSLVAGALPDGYTF
d_gene: TRBD2; j_gene: TRBJ2-7; v_gene: TRBV6-1; abundance: -; CDR3nt: TGTGCCAGCAGTGCTGGGACTAGCGGGCCCGAGCAGTACTTC; CDR3aa: CASSAGTSGPEQYF
d_gene: -; j_gene: TRBJ1-2; v_gene: TRBV9; abundance: -; CDR3nt: TGTGCCAGCAGCGTAGGAGCGACAGCTTCTAACTATGGCTACACCTTC; CDR3aa: CASSVGATASNYGYTF
d_gene: TRBD1; j_gene: TRBJ2-7; v_gene: TRBV4-1; abundance: -; CDR3nt: TGCGCCAGCAGCCAAGGAAGCACAGGGGACGCGCAGTACTTC; CDR3aa: CASSQGSTGDAQYF
d_gene: -; j_gene: TRBJ2-7; v_gene: TRBV30; abundance: -; CDR3nt: TGTGCCGGACCGAGGGATCCGATTCATTACGAGCAGTACTTC; CDR3aa: CAGPRDPIHYEQYF
d_gene: -; j_gene: TRBJ2-3; v_gene: TRBV5-1; abundance: -; CDR3nt: TGCGCCAGCAGCTCGGACAACACAGATACGCAGTATTTT; CDR3aa: CASSSDNTDTQYF
d_gene: -; j_gene: TRBJ1-1; v_gene: TRBV9; abundance: -; CDR3nt: TGTGCCAGCAGCGCCCTTGGACAGCCCACAGAAGAAGCTTTCTTT; CDR3aa: CASSALGQPTEEAFF
d_gene: TRBD1; j_gene: TRBJ2-5; v_gene: TRBV5-4; abundance: once; CDR3nt: TGTGCCAGCAGCCACGGGACAGACCAAGAGACCCAGTACTTC; CDR3aa: CASSHGTDQETQYF
d_gene: -; j_gene: TRBJ1-1; v_gene: TRBV10-3; abundance: -; CDR3nt: TGTGCCACCCGGGGGGACGGGGGGAACACTGAAGCTTTCTTT; CDR3aa: CATRGDGGNTEAFF
d_gene: TRBD1; j_gene: TRBJ2-7; v_gene: TRBV6-5; abundance: -; CDR3nt: TGTGCCAGCAGCCCCGGGACAGGTTATTACGAGCAGTACTTC; CDR3aa: CASSPGTGYYEQYF
d_gene: TRBD1; j_gene: TRBJ1-5; v_gene: TRBV19; abundance: few; CDR3nt: TGTGCCAGTACCGGACAGGCCAATCAGCCCCAGCATTTT; CDR3aa: CASTGQANQPQHF
d_gene: TRBD1; j_gene: TRBJ1-5; v_gene: TRBV19; abundance: -; CDR3nt: TGTGCCAGTAGTATACGAGACAGGGGGAATCAGCCCCAGCATTTT; CDR3aa: CASSIRDRGNQPQHF
d_gene: TRBD1; j_gene: TRBJ1-2; v_gene: TRBV7-3; abundance: -; CDR3nt: TGTGCCAGCAGCTCACCGGACAGGGGGGAGTATGGCTACACCTTC; CDR3aa: CASSSPDRGEYGYTF
d_gene: -; j_gene: TRBJ1-1; v_gene: TRBV7-6; abundance: -; CDR3nt: TGTGCCAGCAGCTTAGTAGTAGGGGAGAACACTGAAGCTTTCTTT; CDR3aa: CASSLVVGENTEAFF
d_gene: TRBD1; j_gene: TRBJ1-1; v_gene: TRBV15; abundance: -; CDR3nt: TGTGCCACCAGCAGAGAAGGACAGGGGAACACTGAAGCTTTCTTT; CDR3aa: CATSREGQGNTEAFF
d_gene: -; j_gene: TRBJ1-3; v_gene: TRBV4-1; abundance: -; CDR3nt: TGCGCCAGCAGCCAGCTAGGGCAGGGCCGAAGTTCTGGAAACACCATATATTTT; CDR3aa: CASSQLGQGRSSGNTIYF
d_gene: TRBD1; j_gene: TRBJ1-1; v_gene: TRBV5-6; abundance: -; CDR3nt: TGTGCCAGCAGCAAAAGGGGGCTGACTGAAGCTTTCTTT; CDR3aa: CASSKRGLTEAFF
d_gene: -; j_gene: TRBJ2-3; v_gene: TRBV14; abundance: -; CDR3nt: TGTGTCAGCAGCCAAGAAAGTGTTGGCCTTAGCACAGATACGCAGTATTTT; CDR3aa: CVSSQESVGLSTDTQYF
d_gene: TRBD2; j_gene: TRBJ2-2; v_gene: TRBV27; abundance: -; CDR3nt: TGTGCCAGCAGTGCGACTAGCGGGAGGGCCCCCGGGGAGCTGTTTTTT; CDR3aa: CASSATSGRAPGELFF
d_gene: -; j_gene: TRBJ2-1; v_gene: TRBV11-2; abundance: -; CDR3nt: TGTGCCAGCAGCTACAGTGAGCAGTTCTTC; CDR3aa: CASSYSEQFF
d_gene: -; j_gene: TRBJ2-3; v_gene: TRBV5-1; abundance: -; CDR3nt: TGCGCCAGCAGCCCCGACAGGGATACGCAGTATTTT; CDR3aa: CASSPDRDTQYF
d_gene: TRBD1; j_gene: TRBJ1-2; v_gene: TRBV27; abundance: -; CDR3nt: TGTGCCAGCAGTTCTGGGACAGGAGGAATCTATGGCTACACCTTC; CDR3aa: CASSSGTGGIYGYTF
d_gene: TRBD2; j_gene: TRBJ2-7; v_gene: TRBV10-3; abundance: few; CDR3nt: TGTGCCATCAGTGCGGAGCGGGAGGACGAGCAGTACTTC; CDR3aa: CAISAEREDEQYF
d_gene: -; j_gene: TRBJ2-6; v_gene: TRBV12-5; abundance: -; CDR3nt: TGTGCTAGTGCCGACAGCTCTGGGGCCAACGTCCTGACTTTC; CDR3aa: CASADSSGANVLTF
d_gene: -; j_gene: TRBJ2-3; v_gene: TRBV5-8; abundance: -; CDR3nt: TGTGCCAGCAGCTTTGACAGGTCCCCGGATACGCAGTATTTT; CDR3aa: CASSFDRSPDTQYF